This TCR beta chain is drawn from a study of T-cell memory formation after mild COVID-19 (dated by TCRdb to the early 2020s). Describing the broader study: TCR sequence clusters from the two donors were largely donor specific. Two young, previously healthy adult volunteers, one female and one male, were included in the cohort. In a couple of donors, T-cell clones that expanded and contracted after mild COVID-19 were tracked by sequencing TCRalpha and TCRbeta repertoires over time. Results and caveats for the whole study, not just this receptor: Contracting CD4+ clones appeared mostly in the CM and EM memory subsets, whereas CD8+ clones were enriched in EMRA. Some responding clones were detected in pre-infection memory, which suggested that pre-existing cross-reactive memory T cells had joined the SARS-CoV-2 response. Balanced CD4/CD8 phenotypes were observed for clones contracting from day 15 to 85, whereas a bias towards CD4+ was observed for a second wave of clones expanding from day 15 to 37. SARS-CoV-2 specificity was not confirmed for the second-wave clones peaking on day 37. Only a couple of mild cases were covered by the study, and larger cohorts that include severe cases with pre-infection samples were considered necessary.

This clonotype was recorded a few times. The antigen it binds to is not known. Base qualities are not provided; no much larger clone lies one nucleotide away. The sequencing machine was an Illumina NovaSeq 6000. cDNA libraries for TCRalpha and TCRbeta were prepared by 5'RACE using constant-segment primers, with sample barcodes and unique molecular identifiers added. RNA was extracted from every sample with Trizol reagent. The libraries were amplified in two PCR steps, and the second step added a second sample barcode and Illumina TruSeq adapters. The libraries were sequenced on an Illumina NovaSeq using 2 x 150 bp paired-end reads. The authors' pipeline ran thus. Reads were demultiplexed and collapsed into UMI-guided consensus sequences with migec v1.2.7. Using mixcr v2.1.11, the UMI consensuses were aligned to TRA and TRB V and J templates and assembled into clonotypes. A clonotype was counted as expanded or contracted only when both edgeR and NoisET called the clonotype significant, with the noise models trained on biological replicates. edgeR calls used a false discovery rate-adjusted p below 0.01 and a log2 fold-change threshold of 1. As an exploratory analysis of dynamics, PCA with hierarchical clustering was applied to max-normalized trajectories of the 1000 most abundant clonotypes. The CD4 or CD8 phenotype of responding clones was assigned using the separately sequenced CD4+ and CD8+ repertoires. The public reads were reprocessed in TCRdb via fastp at Q25 and MiXCR, keeping in-frame beta chains. All rows with the same CDR3 protein become a single entry with the most common DNA and genes. The V and J calls, along with clone size, are taken from TCRdb and not from the paper's own processing. This sample comprises 470,000 or so distinct CDR3 sequences, around 18% of them detected only once. Together, the top ten hold roughly 8.4% of the sample.

In the germline V gene (reference sequence), CDR1 corresponds to MNHEY and CDR2 to SMNVEV. Counted from cysteine to phenylalanine, this CDR3 has 13 amino acids. Here the CDR3 DNA is all that survives: 39 bases in frame from base 1. V was cut back by 2 bases and J by 4 bases, leaving a gap of 6 bases between them. Ficoll-Paque density gradient centrifugation was used to isolate PBMCs. The TCR originated in an adult woman who had mild COVID-19 (a few samples of this study predate the infection). The sample titles of this study are shuffled in the database, so cell type and time point are left out; the donor was told from shared clones. The V gene is TRBV27 and the J gene is TRBJ1-5; too little of a D gene remains to name it. The sample consisted of PBMCs or a T cell subset sorted from them (not recorded which). The DNA reads as follows: TGTGCCAGCAGTTTAGCGCGGAATCAGCCCCAGCATTTT. This encodes CASSLARNQPQHF.